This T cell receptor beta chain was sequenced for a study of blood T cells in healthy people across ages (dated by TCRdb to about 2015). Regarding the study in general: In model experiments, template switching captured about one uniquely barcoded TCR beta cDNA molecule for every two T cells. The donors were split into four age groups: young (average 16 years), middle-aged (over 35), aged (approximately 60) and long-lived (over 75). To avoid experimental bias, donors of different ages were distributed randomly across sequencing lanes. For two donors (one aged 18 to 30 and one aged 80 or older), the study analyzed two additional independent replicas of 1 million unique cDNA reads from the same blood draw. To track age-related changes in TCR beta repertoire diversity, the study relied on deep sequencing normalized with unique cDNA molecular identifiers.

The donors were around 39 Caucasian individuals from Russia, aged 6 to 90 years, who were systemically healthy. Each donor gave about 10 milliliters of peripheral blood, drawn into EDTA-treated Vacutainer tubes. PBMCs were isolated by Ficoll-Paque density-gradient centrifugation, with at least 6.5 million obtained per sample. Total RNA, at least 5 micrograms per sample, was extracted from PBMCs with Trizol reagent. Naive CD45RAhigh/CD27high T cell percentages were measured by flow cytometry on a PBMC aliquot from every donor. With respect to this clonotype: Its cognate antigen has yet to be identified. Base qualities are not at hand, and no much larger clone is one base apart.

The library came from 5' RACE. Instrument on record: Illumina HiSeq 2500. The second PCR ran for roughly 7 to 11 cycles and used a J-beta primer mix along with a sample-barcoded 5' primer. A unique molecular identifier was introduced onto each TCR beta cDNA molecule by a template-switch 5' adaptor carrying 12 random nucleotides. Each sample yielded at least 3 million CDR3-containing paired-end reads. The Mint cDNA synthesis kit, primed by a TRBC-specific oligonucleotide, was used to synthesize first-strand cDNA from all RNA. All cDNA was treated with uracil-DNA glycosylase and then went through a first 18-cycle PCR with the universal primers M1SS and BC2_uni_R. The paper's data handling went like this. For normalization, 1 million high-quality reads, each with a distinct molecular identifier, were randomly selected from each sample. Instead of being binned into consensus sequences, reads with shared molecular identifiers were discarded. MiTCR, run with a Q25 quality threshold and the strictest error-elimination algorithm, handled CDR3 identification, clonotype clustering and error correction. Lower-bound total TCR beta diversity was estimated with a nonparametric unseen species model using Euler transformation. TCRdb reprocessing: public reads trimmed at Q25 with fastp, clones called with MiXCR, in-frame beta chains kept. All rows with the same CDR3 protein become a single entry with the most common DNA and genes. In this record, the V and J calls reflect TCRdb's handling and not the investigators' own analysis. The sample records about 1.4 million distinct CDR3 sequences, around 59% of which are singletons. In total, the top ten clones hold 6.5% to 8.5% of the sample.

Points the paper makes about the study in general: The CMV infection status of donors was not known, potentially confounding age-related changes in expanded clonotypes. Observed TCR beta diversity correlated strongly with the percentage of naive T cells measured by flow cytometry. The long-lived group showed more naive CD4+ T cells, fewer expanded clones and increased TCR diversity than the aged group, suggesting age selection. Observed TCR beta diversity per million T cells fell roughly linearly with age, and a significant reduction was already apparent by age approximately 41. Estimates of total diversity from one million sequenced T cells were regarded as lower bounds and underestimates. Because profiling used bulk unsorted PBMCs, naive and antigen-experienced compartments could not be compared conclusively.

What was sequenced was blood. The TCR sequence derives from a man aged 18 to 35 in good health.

CDR3 loop: CASSQFPGYEQYF. The DNA is TGTGCCAGCAGCCAATTTCCCGGCTACGAGCAGTACTTC. The chain joins TRBV3-1 to TRBJ2-7, with no confidently assigned D gene. The germline V gene (reference sequence) yields LGHDT for CDR1 and YNNKEL for CDR2. The V and J ends are trimmed by 2 bases and 3 bases, leaving 8 bases between them. The CDR3 starts with the cysteine, ends with the phenylalanine, and has 13 residues. Solely the CDR3 DNA is kept, with 39 bases framed from the first base.